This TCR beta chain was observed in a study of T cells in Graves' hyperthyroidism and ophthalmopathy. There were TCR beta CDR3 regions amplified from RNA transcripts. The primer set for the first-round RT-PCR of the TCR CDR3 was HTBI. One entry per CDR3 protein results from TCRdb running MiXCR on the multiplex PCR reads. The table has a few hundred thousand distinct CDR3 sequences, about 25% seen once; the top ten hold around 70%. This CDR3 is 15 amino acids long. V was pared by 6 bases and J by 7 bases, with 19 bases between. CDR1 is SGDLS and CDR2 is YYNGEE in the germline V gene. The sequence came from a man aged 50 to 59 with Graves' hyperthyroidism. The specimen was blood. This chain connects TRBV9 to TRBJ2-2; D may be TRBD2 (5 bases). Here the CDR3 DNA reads TGTGCCAGCAATGGAGGAAGCCTCTTGGGCGGGGAGCTGTTTTTT. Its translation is CASNGGSLLGGELFF.